In this sample, the clone carrying this T cell receptor beta chain turned up once. In the original processing: The authors estimated nucleated cell counts from reference gene primer amplification. This table comes from immunoSEQ multiplex PCR, and its TCRdb copy is limited to in-frame clones, with some not included. V and J calls and clone size come straight from that table; D and trimming were deduced from the DNA. The sample lists 150,000 to 200,000 clones, approximately 79% occurring once. The data are from a study of blood T cell repertoires in COVID-19. Germline V lookup: CDR1 SGHNT, CDR2 YYREEE (reference sequence). J was trimmed by 12 bases and V by 3 bases; bases with no gene match: 12. The CDR3 spans 16 residues.

The receptor was isolated from an older woman with acute COVID-19. Specimen: PBMCs or T cells enriched from blood (not recorded which). The V call is TRBV5-4, the J call TRBJ1-6; 10 nucleotides line up with TRBD1. The CDR3: CASSSRGTGDLGPLHF. CDR3 bases: TGTGCCAGCAGCTCCCGGGGGACAGGGGATTTGGGACCCCTCCACTTT.